A single sample gave rise to the 24 T cell receptor beta chains below, sequenced in a study of shared T cell receptors in the human thymus. The assay was immunoSEQ multiplex PCR, and TCRdb's table has in-frame clones only and misses some. The repertoire has over 650,000 clones, roughly 86% of them found once; the top ten carry about 0.0094%. These data are also associated with another study on human thymus T cells.

The sequenced sample was thymocytes. The receptors derive from a boy under two years old with a congenital heart defect.

The CDR3 DNA reads TGTGCCAGCAGCAAAGGTCTCACAGCACTTACAAACGAGCAGTACTTC. This sequence encodes CASSKGLTALTNEQYF. The V gene is TRBV21-1, the J gene TRBJ2-7; the table's TRBD1 call for D was not verified on the DNA. TRBV21-1 is given as a pseudogene. There are 16 residues in the CDR3.

The chain carries TRBV14 and TRBJ2-3, with TRBD2 matching 11 bases. This CDR3 region has 18 residues. Germline V CDR1 and CDR2: SGHDN, FVKESK. J gave up 5 bases and V 3 bases, and 13 bases lay outside the gene matches. The CDR3, as DNA: TGTGCCAGCAGCCAGACTCTAACTAGCGGGAGATTCCAAGATACGCAGTATTTT. As protein: CASSQTLTSGRFQDTQYF.

The J gene is TRBJ1-5, the V gene TRBV11-2, with TRBD1 as a possible D gene (5 bases). The CDR3 spans 16 residues. With 1 base removed from V and 0 bases from J, the gap between germline ends came to 10 bases. Germline CDR1 and CDR2: SGHAT and FQNNGV. The chain's CDR3 is CASSLGQGHSNQPQHF. CDR3 coding DNA: TGTGCCAGCAGCTTAGGTCAGGGCCATAGCAATCAGCCCCAGCATTTT. The full variable domain, its missing parts supplied by reference TRBV11-2 and TRBJ1-5, is EAGVAQSPRYKIIEKRQSVAFWCNPISGHATLYWYQQILGQGPKLLIQFQNNGVVDDSQLPKDRFSAERLKGVDSTLKIQPAKLEDSAVYLCASSLGQGHSNQPQHFGDGTRLSIL.

The rearrangement links TRBV5-1 to TRBJ2-5; 8 bases are shared with TRBD2. The CDR3 consists of 16 residues. The V gene end was trimmed by 3 bases and the J gene end by 2 bases; junction bases not matched to a gene: 9. Germline V CDR1 and CDR2: SGHRS, YFSETQ. The CDR3 nucleotides read TGCGCCAGCAGCTGGGCGGTAGCGGGGCCACAAGAGACCCAGTACTTC. This translates into CASSWAVAGPQETQYF.

This clone has just a few counts. The V and J genes are TRBV6-5 and TRBJ2-1, with D possibly being TRBD1 (6 bases). Germline V gene sequence: CDR1 MNHEY, CDR2 SVGAGI. This CDR3 has 14 amino acids. Trimming removed 4 bases from V and 8 bases from J, with 15 bases in between. CDR3 bases: TGTGCCAGCAGTTCCTCGGACAGCCCCCATGAGCAGTTCTTC. Translated: CASSSSDSPHEQFF.

V gene TRBV28 combines with J gene TRBJ2-4, with TRBD2 matching over 12 bases. CDR1 and CDR2 (germline): MDHEN, SYDVKM. CDR3 length: 17 amino acids. J gave up 8 bases and V 7 bases, and 15 bases lay outside the gene matches. The DNA of the CDR3 is TGTGCCAGCACCCCGACTAGCGGGAGACCCCTAGGGGACATTCAGTACTTC. This translates into CASTPTSGRPLGDIQYF. Using reference TRBV28 and TRBJ2-4 for the parts outside the CDR3, the full variable domain is DVKVTQSSRYLVKRTGEKVFLECVQDMDHENMFWYRQDPGLGLRLIYFSYDVKMKEKGDIPEGYSVSREKKERFSLILESASTNQTSMYLCASTPTSGRPLGDIQYFGAGTRLSVL.

This chain joins TRBV7-3 and TRBJ2-1; 13 bases fit TRBD2. V trimming: 1 base; J trimming: 5 bases; junction bases outside the gene matches: 5. Germline V gene data show CDR1 as SGHTA and CDR2 as FQGTGA. This CDR3 is built from 17 residues. The CDR3 sequence is CASSLMTSGGQNNEQFF. In DNA, the CDR3 is TGTGCCAGCAGCTTAATGACTAGCGGGGGGCAAAACAATGAGCAGTTCTTC.

This chain connects TRBV14 to TRBJ1-1, with D perhaps TRBD1 (5 bases). Deletions cut 6 bases from V and 2 bases from J, with 22 bases between. Per germline, CDR1 SGHDN and CDR2 FVKESK. The CDR3 sequence is 17 residues long. The CDR3 loop reads CASRRKCYGQGNTEAFF. In nucleotides, the CDR3 is TGTGCCAGCAGACGCAAGTGTTACGGGCAGGGCAACACTGAAGCTTTCTTT.

This chain joins TRBV5-6 and TRBJ2-3; 9 bases match TRBD2. J gave up 0 bases and V 5 bases, and 13 bases lay outside the gene matches. This CDR3 is 18 amino acids long. CDR1 is SGHDT, CDR2 YYEEEE, per germline. The CDR3 is CASSDRLAGPPSTDTQYF. The CDR3 region has the DNA TGTGCCAGCAGTGATCGGCTAGCGGGGCCCCCTAGCACAGATACGCAGTATTTT. The full variable domain, its missing parts supplied by reference TRBV5-6 and TRBJ2-3, is DAGVTQSPTHLIKTRGQQVTLRCSPKSGHDTVSWYQQALGQGPQFIFQYYEEEERQRGNFPDRFSGHQFPNYSSELNVNALLLGDSALYLCASSDRLAGPPSTDTQYFGPGTRLTVL.

The chain recombines TRBV4-1 with TRBJ2-3; 10 nucleotides match TRBD2. Germline-derived CDR1 and CDR2 are MGHRA and YSYEKL. The CDR3 spans 17 residues. Trimming at V came to 1 base and at J to 6 bases, leaving 10 bases not matched to a gene. As DNA, the CDR3 is TGCGCCAGCAGCCAAGGGCTCAGCGGGAGGGTAGGGGATACGCAGTATTTT. This gives the protein CASSQGLSGRVGDTQYF.

This chain connects TRBV6-5 to TRBJ2-5; 8 bases are shared with TRBD2. J was trimmed by 6 bases and V by 0 bases; bases with no gene match: 9. Germline V CDR1 and CDR2: MNHEY, SVGAGI. The CDR3 covers 16 residues. The CDR3 sequence: CASSYSGREAMKTQYF. As DNA, the CDR3 is TGTGCCAGCAGTTACTCTGGGCGGGAGGCGATGAAGACCCAGTACTTC.

A remark on this clone: One end of the junction fails to match germline, which may point to a read error. This chain connects TRBV2 to TRBJ1-2; the match to TRBD1 covers 7 bases. The CDR3 is 13 amino acids. The V gene's germline CDR1 is SNHLY and CDR2 FYNNEI. CDR3 loop: CASRRTGLLGYPF. As DNA, the CDR3 is TGTGCCAGCAGACGGACAGGCCTACTTGGCTACCCCTTC.

The genes are TRBV18 and TRBJ2-5, with TRBD2 matching over 11 bases. This CDR3 has 17 amino acids. CDR1 is KGHSH, CDR2 LQKENI, per germline. The junction had 13 bases not matched to a gene; V was cut back by 5 bases and J by 5 bases. The CDR3 sequence: CASSKALAGAGEETQYF. The CDR3 region has the DNA TGTGCCAGCTCAAAAGCACTAGCGGGGGCCGGGGAGGAGACCCAGTACTTC. The entire variable domain, with the rest obtained from reference TRBV18 and TRBJ2-5, is as follows: NAGVMQNPRHLVRRRGQEARLRCSPMKGHSHVYWYRQLPEEGLKFMVYLQKENIIDESGMPKERFSAEFPKEGPSILRIQQVVRGDSAAYFCASSKALAGAGEETQYFGPGTRLLVL.

This chain links TRBV5-4 with TRBJ1-2, with 8 bases that match TRBD1. This CDR3 is built from 17 residues. Losses at the gene ends were 0 bases for V and 4 bases for J; bases not matched to a gene: 11. Per germline, CDR1 SGHNT and CDR2 YYREEE (reference sequence). CDR3 loop: CASSLVDRGPPFYGYTF. The CDR3 coding sequence is TGTGCCAGCAGCTTGGTAGACAGGGGCCCTCCGTTCTATGGCTACACCTTC.

This sequence joins TRBV5-8 and TRBJ1-2; D not resolved. CDR3 size: 15 residues. Germline CDR1 SGHTS, CDR2 YDEGEE. Trimming took off 8 bases at V and 0 bases at J, with 17 bases between the two ends. CDR3 in DNA: TGTGCCAGGGGGTCTCGGGAGAGACCTAACTATGGCTACACCTTC. Amino acids: CARGSRERPNYGYTF. Using reference TRBV5-8 and TRBJ1-2 for the parts outside the CDR3, the full variable domain is EAGVTQSPTHLIKTRGQQATLRCSPISGHTSVYWYQQALGLGLQFLLWYDEGEERNRGNFPPRFSGRQFPNYSSELNVNALELEDSALYLCARGSRERPNYGYTFGSGTRLTVV.

V is TRBV10-2 and J is TRBJ2-2; no clear D gene. Germline V gene sequence: CDR1 WSHSY, CDR2 SAAADI. The CDR3 spans 14 residues. V lost 2 bases, J lost 0 bases, and 4 bases lay in between. The CDR3 sequence: CASSETANTGELFF. In nucleotides, the CDR3 is TGCGCCAGCAGTGAGACGGCGAACACCGGGGAGCTGTTTTTT.

The chain has TRBV4-2 and TRBJ1-2; 7 nucleotides align to TRBD1. V dropped 3 bases and J dropped 8; count of bases not matched to a gene: 9. Germline-derived CDR1 and CDR2 are LGHNA and YNFKEQ. This CDR3 is 14 amino acids long. The CDR3 loop is CASSQHNRGCGYTF. CDR3 coding DNA: TGTGCCAGCAGCCAGCACAACAGGGGTTGCGGCTACACCTTC.

In this sample, this clone turned up a few times. The V gene is TRBV14, the J gene TRBJ2-1, with 13 bases aligning to TRBD2. Trimming at V came to 1 base and at J to 10 bases, leaving 4 bases not matched to a gene. This CDR3 has 15 residues. Germline-derived CDR1 and CDR2 are SGHDN and FVKESK. Written as DNA, the CDR3 is TGTGCCAGCAGCCAAGGGACTAGCGGGAGTTTAGAGCAGTTCTTC. Translating it yields CASSQGTSGSLEQFF. The full variable domain, rest sourced from reference TRBV14 and TRBJ2-1, is EAGVTQFPSHSVIEKGQTVTLRCDPISGHDNLYWYRRVMGKEIKFLLHFVKESKQDESGMPNNRFLAERTGGTYSTLKVQPAELEDSGVYFCASSQGTSGSLEQFFGPGTRLTVL.

The chain uses TRBV19 and TRBJ1-5, with 9 bases that match TRBD1. Germline V gene sequence: CDR1 LNHDA, CDR2 SQIVND (reference sequence). The J segment lost 0 bases and the V segment lost 6 bases, leaving 12 bases of the junction unmatched. This CDR3 comprises 18 residues. This CDR3 reads CASRTDRGDKYSNQPQHF. The CDR3, as DNA: TGTGCCAGTAGAACAGACAGGGGGGACAAATATAGCAATCAGCCCCAGCATTTT.

The chain links TRBV4-3 to TRBJ2-7, with 10 bases lining up with TRBD2. Germline V gene data show CDR1 as LGHNA and CDR2 as YSLEER. Losses at the gene ends were 0 bases for V and 3 bases for J; bases not matched to a gene: 14. CDR3 size: 19 residues. CDR3 in amino acids: CASSQDGYWGTSENYEQYF. The DNA for the CDR3 is TGCGCCAGCAGCCAAGATGGATATTGGGGGACTAGCGAGAACTACGAGCAGTACTTC.

The V call is TRBV7-9, the J call TRBJ2-6; possibly TRBD1 for D (6 bases). Germline CDR1 is SEHNR and CDR2 is FQNEAQ (reference sequence). The V and J ends lost 4 bases and 3 bases respectively, with 7 bases between them. The CDR3 covers 14 residues. The CDR3 DNA sequence: TGTGCCAGCAGCTCCAGGGGTGGGGCCAACGTCCTGACTTTC. Translated: CASSSRGGANVLTF.

The chain is built from TRBV6-5 and TRBJ1-1; D call uncertain. Germline assignment: CDR1 MNHEY and CDR2 SVGAGI. The CDR3 is 15 amino acids. Trimming left V 7 bases short and J 5 bases short, with 20 bases between. CDR3 sequence reads: CASTQGEGNRTEAFF. CDR3 sequence (DNA): TGTGCCAGCACCCAAGGAGAGGGAAATCGGACTGAAGCTTTCTTT.

The CDR3 sequence: CASSYRESSTDTQYF. In DNA, the CDR3 is TGTGCCAGCAGTTACCGGGAGTCTAGCACAGATACGCAGTATTTT. The chain couples TRBV6-5 to TRBJ2-3, with a weak D call TRBD2 (6 bases). The CDR3 totals 15 residues. Germline V gives CDR1 MNHEY, CDR2 SVGAGI. Trimming removed 2 bases from V and 0 bases from J, with 9 bases in between.

This rearrangement joins TRBV7-6 to TRBJ2-1; D remains ambiguous. Trimming removed 5 bases at V and 9 bases at J, with 14 bases between. The CDR3 is 13 amino acids. Germline values: CDR1 SGHVS, CDR2 FNYEAQ. CDR3 sequence reads: CASSETRSFEQFF. The CDR3 nucleotides read TGTGCCAGCAGCGAAACTCGGTCTTTTGAGCAGTTCTTC.